The 13 T cell receptor beta chains given below trace back to one sample, sequenced in a study of cytomegalovirus exposure and HLA in healthy donors. Primers: 60 Vbeta forward and 13 Jbeta reverse. This table comes from immunoSEQ multiplex PCR, and its TCRdb copy is limited to in-frame clones, with some not included. Among 150,000 to 200,000 clones listed, 84% were seen once. The sequencing input was PBMCs. Receptors were obtained from a man between 18 and 35 years old in good health and CMV-seronegative.

CDR3 region: CASSDGQGALDTQYF. DNA for the CDR3: TGCGCCAGCAGCGACGGACAGGGGGCGTTAGATACGCAGTATTTT. The rearrangement joins TRBV5-1 to TRBJ2-3; TRBD1 agrees at 11 bases. V was clipped by 4 bases and J by 5 bases; unmatched bases: 6. The CDR3 contains 15 residues. CDR1 and CDR2 (germline): SGHRS, YFSETQ.

The V and J genes are TRBV7-8 and TRBJ1-2; D is perhaps TRBD1 (6 bases). Germline CDR1 reads SGHVS; CDR2 reads FQNEAQ. V gave up 3 bases and J gave up 8 bases, with 19 bases separating them. The CDR3 sequence is 15 residues long. The chain's CDR3 is CASSLQAGVGKGYTF. In DNA form, the CDR3 reads TGTGCCAGCAGCTTGCAGGCAGGGGTCGGGAAGGGCTACACCTTC.

This sequence joins TRBV5-5 and TRBJ2-7, with 10 bases matching TRBD1. The J segment lost 0 bases and the V segment lost 2 bases, leaving 2 bases of the junction unmatched. CDR3 length: 15 residues. The germline V gene has CDR1 SGHKS and CDR2 YYEKEE (reference sequence). The CDR3 DNA reads TGTGCCAGCAGCTTCCGGACAGGGGGCTCCTACGAGCAGTACTTC. It encodes CASSFRTGGSYEQYF.

The CDR3, as DNA: TGTGCCAGCAGTGAACGGTATAGGTTAGCGGAGCAGTTCTTC. It is translated as CASSERYRLAEQFF. This chain connects TRBV6-1 to TRBJ2-1; D perhaps matches TRBD2 (5 bases). The CDR3 consists of 14 residues. CDR1 MNHNS and CDR2 SASEGT come from the germline V gene. Trimming stripped 2 bases from V and 10 bases from J, with 15 bases between.

The chain combines TRBV7-2 with TRBJ2-7, with 13 bases matching TRBD2. CDR1 SGHTA and CDR2 FQGNSA come from the germline V gene. V shed 5 bases, J shed 3 bases, and the junction held 10 bases outside the gene matches. The CDR3 is made up of 17 amino acids. CDR3 sequence (DNA): TGTGCCAGCAGCCGAACATCGGGACTAGCGGGGAACTACGAGCAGTACTTC. Translation gives CASSRTSGLAGNYEQYF.

The V gene is TRBV29-1, the J gene TRBJ2-7, with TRBD1 as a possible D gene (5 bases). The V and J ends lost 6 bases and 0 bases respectively, with 18 bases between them. Germline V gene sequence: CDR1 SQVTM, CDR2 ANQGSEA. This CDR3 spans 15 amino acids. The CDR3 sequence is CSVVYSDRRSYEQYF. CDR3 sequence (DNA): TGCAGCGTGGTCTACAGCGACAGACGCTCCTACGAGCAGTACTTC.

The chain links TRBV2 to TRBJ1-2; 8 bases line up with TRBD1. The CDR3 loop spans 17 amino acids. Trimming at V came to 1 base and at J to 4 bases, leaving 11 bases not matched to a gene. Per germline, CDR1 SNHLY and CDR2 FYNNEI. CDR3 DNA sequence: TGTGCCAGCAGTGAAGGGACAGGGTGGAGTGGTATCTATGGCTACACCTTC. This sequence encodes CASSEGTGWSGIYGYTF.

The chain carries TRBV7-9 and TRBJ2-3, with TRBD2 identical over 7 bases. The V gene end was trimmed by 6 bases and the J gene end by 2 bases; junction bases not matched to a gene: 8. CDR3 length: 15 amino acids. Germline assignment: CDR1 SEHNR and CDR2 FQNEAQ (reference sequence). Written as DNA, the CDR3 is TGTGCCAGCAGTAATTTGGGGGGGTACACAGATACGCAGTATTTT. It codes for CASSNLGGYTDTQYF.

The V call is TRBV30, the J call TRBJ1-6; D not certain. Looked up from germline, CDR1 is GTSNPN and CDR2 is SVGIG (reference sequence). This CDR3 is built from 13 residues. Trimming removed 2 bases from V and 7 bases from J, with 9 bases in between. In DNA, the CDR3 is TGTGCCTGGAGTACTCGTTGGAATTCACCCCTCCACTTT. Translated: CAWSTRWNSPLHF.

The CDR3 sequence is CASSYGGSGSYEQYF. The CDR3 nucleotides are TGTGCCAGCAGCTACGGGGGTAGCGGCTCCTACGAGCAGTACTTC. This chain joins TRBV9 and TRBJ2-7, with D perhaps TRBD2 (6 bases). With 4 bases removed from V and 0 bases from J, the gap between germline ends came to 14 bases. The CDR3 is 15 residues long. CDR1 and CDR2 (germline): SGDLS, YYNGEE.

The rearrangement links TRBV7-9 to TRBJ2-3, with D unclear. Between the trimmed V and J ends, which lost 5 bases and 4 bases, there was a span of 19 bases. The CDR3 loop spans 16 amino acids. CDR1 and CDR2 (germline): SEHNR, FQNEAQ (reference sequence). CDR3 coding DNA: TGTGCCAGCAGCGCTAGGAACCGACTCAGTTCAGATACGCAGTATTTT. This encodes CASSARNRLSSDTQYF.

CDR3 protein: CASSQETGRETGELFF. For the CDR3, the DNA is TGCGCCAGCAGCCAAGAGACAGGCCGCGAGACCGGGGAGCTGTTTTTT. This chain uses TRBV4-3 with TRBJ2-2; tentative D call: TRBD1 (6 bases). The V end was cut by 0 bases, the J end by 5 bases, with 13 bases between. In germline, CDR1 is LGHNA, CDR2 YSLEER. The CDR3 contains 16 residues.

This clone was detected only a few times. This chain uses TRBV28 with TRBJ2-2, with unresolved D. The CDR3 runs to 15 residues. CDR1 and CDR2 (germline): MDHEN, SYDVKM. Trimming left V 6 bases short and J 0 bases short, with 11 bases between. In DNA form, the CDR3 reads TGTGCCAGCAGCCGCGACACCACGAACACCGGGGAGCTGTTTTTT. It specifies CASSRDTTNTGELFF. The entire variable domain, with the rest obtained from reference TRBV28 and TRBJ2-2, is as follows: DVKVTQSSRYLVKRTGEKVFLECVQDMDHENMFWYRQDPGLGLRLIYFSYDVKMKEKGDIPEGYSVSREKKERFSLILESASTNQTSMYLCASSRDTTNTGELFFGEGSRLTVL.